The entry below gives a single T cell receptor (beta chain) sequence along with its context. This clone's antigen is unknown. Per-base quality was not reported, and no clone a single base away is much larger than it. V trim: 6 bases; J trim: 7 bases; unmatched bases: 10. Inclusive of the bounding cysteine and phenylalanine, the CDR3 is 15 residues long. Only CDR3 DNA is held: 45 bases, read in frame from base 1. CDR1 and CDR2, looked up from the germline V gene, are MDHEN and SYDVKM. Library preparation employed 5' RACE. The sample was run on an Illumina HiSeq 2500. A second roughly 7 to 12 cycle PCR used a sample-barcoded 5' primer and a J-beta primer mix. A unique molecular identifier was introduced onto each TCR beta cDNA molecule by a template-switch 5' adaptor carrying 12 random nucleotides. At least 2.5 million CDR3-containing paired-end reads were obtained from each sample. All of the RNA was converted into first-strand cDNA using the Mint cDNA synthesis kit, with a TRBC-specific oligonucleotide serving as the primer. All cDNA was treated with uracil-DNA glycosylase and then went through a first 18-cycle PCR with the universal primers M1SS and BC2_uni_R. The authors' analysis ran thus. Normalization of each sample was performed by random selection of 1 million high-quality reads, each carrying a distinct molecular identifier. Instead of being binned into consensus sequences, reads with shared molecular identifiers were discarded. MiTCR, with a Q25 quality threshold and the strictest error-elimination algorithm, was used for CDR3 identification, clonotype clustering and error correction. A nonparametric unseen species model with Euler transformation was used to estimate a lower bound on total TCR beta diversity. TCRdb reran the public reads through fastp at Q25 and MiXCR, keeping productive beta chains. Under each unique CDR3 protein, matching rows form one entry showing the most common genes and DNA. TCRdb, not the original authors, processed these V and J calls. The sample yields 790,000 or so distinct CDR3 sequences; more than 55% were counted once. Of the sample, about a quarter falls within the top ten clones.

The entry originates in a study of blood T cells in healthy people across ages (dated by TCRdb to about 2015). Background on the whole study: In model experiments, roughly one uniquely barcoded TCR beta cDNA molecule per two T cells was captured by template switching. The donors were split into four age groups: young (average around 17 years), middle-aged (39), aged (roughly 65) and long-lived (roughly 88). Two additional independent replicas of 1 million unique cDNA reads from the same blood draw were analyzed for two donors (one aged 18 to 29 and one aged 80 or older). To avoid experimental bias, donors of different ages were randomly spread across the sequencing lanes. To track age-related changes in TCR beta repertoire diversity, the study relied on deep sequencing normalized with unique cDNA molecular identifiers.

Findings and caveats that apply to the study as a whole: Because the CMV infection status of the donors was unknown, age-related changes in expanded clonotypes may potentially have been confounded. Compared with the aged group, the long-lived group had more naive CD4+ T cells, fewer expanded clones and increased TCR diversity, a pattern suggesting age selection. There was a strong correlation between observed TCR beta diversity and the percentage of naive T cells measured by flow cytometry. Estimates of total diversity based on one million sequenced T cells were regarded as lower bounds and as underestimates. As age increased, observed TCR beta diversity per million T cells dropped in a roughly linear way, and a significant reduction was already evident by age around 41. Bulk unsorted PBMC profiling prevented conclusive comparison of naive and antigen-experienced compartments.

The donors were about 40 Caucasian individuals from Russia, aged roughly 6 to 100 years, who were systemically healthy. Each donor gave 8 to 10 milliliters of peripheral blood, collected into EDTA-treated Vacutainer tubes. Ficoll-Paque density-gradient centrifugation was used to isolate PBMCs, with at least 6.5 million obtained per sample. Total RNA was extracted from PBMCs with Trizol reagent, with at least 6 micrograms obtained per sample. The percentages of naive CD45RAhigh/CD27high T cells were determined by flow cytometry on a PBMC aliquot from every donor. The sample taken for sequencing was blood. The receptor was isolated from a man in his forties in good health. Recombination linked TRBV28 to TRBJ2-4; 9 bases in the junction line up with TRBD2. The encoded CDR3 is CASSPPRGGLNIQYF. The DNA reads TGTGCCAGCAGCCCTCCGCGGGGGGGGCTTAACATTCAGTACTTC.